This is a list of T cell receptor beta chains from one sample in a study of response to subunit inactivated influenza vaccine. TCRdb reprocessed the RT-PCR reads with MiXCR, giving one entry per CDR3 protein. Found here are 500,000 or so distinct CDR3 sequences, approximately 15% of them singletons; the top ten hold about 3%. Sequenced here: CD4+ T cells sorted from PBMCs, sampled roughly 24 months after vaccination. Every receptor here comes from a man aged 50-75 years who received an inactivated influenza vaccine. Each CDR3 is given with its conserved first and last residue. The D gene is left open where the match is weak. Some rows have no size entry. The others give once, few or many, or a class for an expanded clone.

clone size	V gene	D gene	J gene	CDR3 DNA	CDR3 protein
-	TRBV20-1	TRBD2	TRBJ2-3	TGCAGTGCCTCCCCTAGCGGGGGACTCACAGATACGCAGTATTTT	CSASPSGGLTDTQYF
few	TRBV20-1	TRBD1	TRBJ2-7	TGCAGTGCTACCGAAGGGGGCCCAAGGGCATACGAGCAGTACTTC	CSATEGGPRAYEQYF
few	TRBV5-1	TRBD1	TRBJ2-3	TGCGCCAGCAGCTCTCGACAGGGTCCAGATACGCAGTATTTT	CASSSRQGPDTQYF
few	TRBV5-1	TRBD1	TRBJ1-4	TGCGCCAGCAGCTTGGCCGGAAGACAGGGAGGTGAAAAACTGTTTTTT	CASSLAGRQGGEKLFF
-	TRBV29-1	-	TRBJ2-3	TGCAGCGTTGTGGAGATGGACACAGATACGCAGTATTTT	CSVVEMDTDTQYF
many	TRBV29-1	TRBD1	TRBJ2-5	TGCAGCGTTACTCCGGGACAGGGATATCAAGAGACCCAGTACTTC	CSVTPGQGYQETQYF
-	TRBV13	TRBD1	TRBJ1-4	TGTGCCAGCAGCCGCCGGGACAGTAATGAAAAACTGTTTTTT	CASSRRDSNEKLFF
many	TRBV5-1	-	TRBJ1-4	TGCGCCAGCAGCTTGGGCCGAGGGGATGAAAAACTGTTTTTT	CASSLGRGDEKLFF
-	TRBV7-6	TRBD2	TRBJ2-1	TGTGCCAGCAGCTCAGATAGCGGGAGGGCCACGAATGAGCAGTTCTTC	CASSSDSGRATNEQFF
few	TRBV7-2	-	TRBJ2-1	TGTGCCAGCAGCTGGGGGGCTAGCGGCTACAATGAGCAGTTCTTC	CASSWGASGYNEQFF
-	TRBV5-1	-	TRBJ1-4	TGCGCCAGCAGCTTGGGTGTTGGGACGCCAGATGAAAAACTGTTTTTT	CASSLGVGTPDEKLFF